Below, one T cell receptor (beta chain) is given with its context. The antigen is not known. This record belongs to a study of T-cell memory formation after mild COVID-19. Study results and caveats: Cross-reactive memory appears to have joined, as suggested by some responding clones showing up in pre-infection memory. The CD4+ clones that contracted clustered mainly within CM and EM, and the CD8+ clones concentrated in EMRA.

TCRdb re-called the 5' RACE reads with MiXCR, one entry per CDR3 protein. This table has about half a million distinct CDR3 sequences, about 18% appearing once. V lost 1 base, J lost 4 bases, and 10 bases lay in between. The CDR3 sequence is 14 residues long. CDR1 SGHVS and CDR2 FQNEAQ come from the germline V gene. Sequencing input: PBMCs or a T cell subset sorted from them (not recorded which). The source is an adult woman who had mild COVID-19 (a few samples of this study predate the infection). Cell type and time point are not known. The gene calls are TRBV7-8 and TRBJ1-2; no reliable D call. CDR3 nucleotide sequence: TGTGCCAGCAGCTTAGAAATCCGCGGCTATGGCTACACCTTC. Translation gives CASSLEIRGYGYTF.